This entry is about one TCR beta chain. The data derive from a study of blood T cell repertoires in COVID-19. This table comes from immunoSEQ multiplex PCR, and its TCRdb copy is limited to in-frame clones, with some not included. The table lists approximately 60,000 clones, roughly four fifths of them singletons. V lost 6 bases and J lost 0; bases outside the gene matches: 13. The CDR3 spans 19 residues. Germline lookup yields CDR1 MNHEY and CDR2 SVGEGT. The source of this sequence is a woman older than 75 with acute or convalescent COVID-19. The chain recombines TRBV6-2 or TRBV6-3 with TRBJ2-2; 10 nucleotides align to TRBD1. Source material: peripheral blood. CDR3 nucleotide sequence: TGTGCCAGCAGACCTCAACCGGGACAGGGGTTGGCGAACACCGGGGAGCTGTTTTTT. This gives the protein CASRPQPGQGLANTGELFF.